Below are 23 T cell receptor beta chains sequenced from a single sample in a study of T cell repertoires in cytomegalovirus infection. Antigens for these TCRs are unknown. TCRdb called the reads again in MiXCR, with one record for every CDR3 protein. Found here are under 200,000 distinct CDR3 sequences, about 20% of them singletons; the top ten hold about 25%. This specimen consisted of CD8+ T cells from cultured PBMCs, obtained from culture after CMV antigen stimulation. The receptor source for this set is a human donor in good health (CMV status not recorded). Some clones in this sample may be carry-over from other donors' samples.

This clonotype has only a few counts. The chain is built from TRBV7-8 and TRBJ2-3; 11 bases are a match to TRBD2. Germline trimming cut 3 bases from V and 11 bases from J; bases unmatched to any gene: 10. CDR3 length: 15 amino acids. Germline CDR1 is SGHVS and CDR2 is FQNEAQ. For the CDR3, the DNA is TGTGCCAGCAGCTTGGGAACTAGCGGGGGTAGTAAGCAGTATTTT. As protein: CASSLGTSGGSKQYF.

The chain employs TRBV7-8 and TRBJ2-2, with a tentative D call TRBD1 (6 bases). The CDR3 is made up of 16 amino acids. Trimming removed 3 bases from V and 2 bases from J, with 13 bases in between. CDR1 is SGHVS, CDR2 FQNEAQ, per germline. The CDR3 bases are TGTGCCAGCAGCTTTTACAGGGCGCGTAACACCGGGGAGCTGTTTTTT. This codes for CASSFYRARNTGELFF.

The chain links TRBV7-8 to TRBJ2-3, with 9 bases lining up with TRBD2. This CDR3 region has 13 residues. The V and J ends lost 5 bases and 5 bases, in that order; junction bases with no gene match: 2. Germline values: CDR1 SGHVS, CDR2 FQNEAQ. This CDR3 is CASSAGGGDTQYF. CDR3 nucleotide sequence: TGTGCCAGCAGCGCGGGGGGGGGAGATACGCAGTATTTT.

This clonotype was counted a few times. The V gene is TRBV4-3, the J gene TRBJ1-6, with 9 bases fitting TRBD1. Per the germline V gene, CDR1 is LGHNA and CDR2 is YSLEER. J lost 8 bases, V lost 0 bases, and 5 bases had no gene match. The CDR3 totals 16 residues. CDR3 protein: CASSQELTGGDSPLHF. The CDR3 bases are TGCGCCAGCAGCCAAGAGCTCACAGGGGGCGATTCACCCCTCCACTTT.

The chain carries TRBV7-6 and TRBJ2-7; D is possibly TRBD1 (6 bases). The V gene's germline CDR1 is SGHVS and CDR2 FNYEAQ. V lost 5 bases to trimming and J lost 0 bases, with 17 bases between them. The CDR3 sequence is 16 residues long. The CDR3 loop reads CASSVYTGMSSYEQYF. The CDR3 DNA sequence: TGTGCCAGCAGCGTATACACAGGGATGAGCTCCTACGAGCAGTACTTC.

V is TRBV4-1 and J is TRBJ2-7, with 11 bases lining up with TRBD1. The CDR3 contains 16 residues. Germline assignment: CDR1 MGHRA and CDR2 YSYEKL. Trimming took 6 bases from V and 6 from J; bases not matched to a gene: 13. CDR3 bases: TGCGCCAGCAGGCCGGCTGGACAGGGGGCCCTGGGCGAGCAGTACTTC. Amino acid sequence: CASRPAGQGALGEQYF.

The CDR3 protein is CAGSSEGASGNTIYF. The CDR3 bases are TGTGCCGGATCTAGTGAGGGGGCATCCGGAAACACCATATATTTT. The chain is built from TRBV19 and TRBJ1-3; 7 nucleotides match TRBD1. Trimming took 11 bases from V and 4 from J; bases not matched to a gene: 14. This CDR3 has 15 residues. The germline V gene encodes CDR1 LNHDA and CDR2 SQIVND (reference sequence).

This clonotype has only a few counts. The chain links TRBV4-1 to TRBJ2-7, with D unclear. Germline V CDR1 and CDR2: MGHRA, YSYEKL. This CDR3 has 16 amino acids. The V gene lost 0 bases and the J gene lost 3 bases, with 15 bases spanning the gap. For the CDR3, the DNA is TGCGCCAGCAGCCAAGAACTGGGTGTGGAAGGCTACGAGCAGTACTTC. Translating gives CASSQELGVEGYEQYF.

The V gene is TRBV7-2, the J gene TRBJ2-3, with 11 nucleotides matching TRBD2. The CDR3 runs 15 residues. J gave up 3 bases and V 5 bases, and 4 bases lay outside the gene matches. Per germline, CDR1 SGHTA and CDR2 FQGNSA. The CDR3 nucleotides are TGTGCCAGCAGCCGACTAGCGGGGTGGACAGATACGCAGTATTTT. Protein: CASSRLAGWTDTQYF.

This sequence joins TRBV7-6 and TRBJ1-1; a possible D gene is TRBD1 (6 bases). V was pared by 3 bases and J by 6 bases, with 14 bases between. CDR1 and CDR2 (germline): SGHVS, FNYEAQ. CDR3 size: 14 residues. CDR3 sequence reads: CASSFAENRAEAFF. CDR3 coding DNA: TGTGCCAGCAGCTTTGCCGAAAACAGGGCTGAAGCTTTCTTT. Filled out from reference TRBV7-6 and TRBJ1-1, the complete variable domain reads GAGVSQSPRYKVTKRGQDVALRCDPISGHVSLYWYRQALGQGPEFLTYFNYEAQQDKSGLPNDRFSAERPEGSISTLTIQRTEQRDSAMYRCASSFAENRAEAFFGQGTRLTVV.

The CDR3: CASSLNGGSGNTIYF. The DNA for the CDR3 is TGTGCCAGCAGCTTAAATGGCGGGTCAGGAAACACCATATATTTT. This rearrangement joins TRBV7-6 to TRBJ1-3; D is unresolved. This CDR3 has 15 amino acids. The germline CDR1 and CDR2 sequences are SGHVS and FNYEAQ. Trimming shortened V by 2 bases and J by 4 bases, and 12 bases separated the two germline ends.

This clonotype has just a few counts. The chain combines TRBV5-3 with TRBJ2-6, with 12 nucleotides matching TRBD2. TRBV5-3 is noted as an ORF with a role that remains uncertain. The ends lost 4 bases at V and 3 bases at J; junction bases unmatched: 14. The CDR3 totals 20 residues. CDR3 DNA: TGTGCCAGAAGCCACACCCCCCGGCTAGCGGGGGGGCATGGGGCCAACGTCCTGACTTTC. It yields the protein CARSHTPRLAGGHGANVLTF.

This clonotype was seen a handful of times. The V and J genes are TRBV7-2 and TRBJ1-1, with D possibly being TRBD1 (6 bases). Per the germline V gene, CDR1 is SGHTA and CDR2 is FQGNSA. The V gene lost 4 bases and the J gene lost 6 bases, with 24 bases spanning the gap. This CDR3 region has 17 residues. CDR3 protein: CASSSNRDSRGVAEAFF. The CDR3, as DNA: TGTGCCAGCAGCTCTAACAGGGACTCTCGGGGTGTCGCTGAAGCTTTCTTT.

The genes are TRBV27 and TRBJ1-1; D ambiguous. The length of the CDR3 is 13 residues. Germline V gene data show CDR1 as MNHEY and CDR2 as SMNVEV (reference sequence). V lost 5 bases and J 1 base, leaving 8 bases between the germline ends. The CDR3 DNA follows: TGTGCCAGCAGTCGGAGCACGAACACTGAAGCTTTCTTT. Protein product: CASSRSTNTEAFF.

The V gene is TRBV29-1, the J gene TRBJ2-7; no reliable D call. The CDR3 sequence is 13 residues long. Germline CDR1 is SQVTM and CDR2 is ANQGSEA. The ends were cut back, 4 bases at V and 0 bases at J, with 10 bases in the middle. This CDR3 is CSVGGFSSYEQYF. DNA for the CDR3: TGCAGCGTTGGGGGATTTTCCTCCTACGAGCAGTACTTC.

The chain recombines TRBV7-9 with TRBJ2-3; 7 bases line up with TRBD2. This CDR3 has 18 amino acids. The J segment lost 2 bases and the V segment lost 7 bases, leaving 18 bases of the junction unmatched. CDR1 and CDR2 from the germline V gene are SEHNR and FQNEAQ (reference sequence). CDR3 nucleotides: TGTGCCAGCATTCCCAAATTCATTGCGGCGGGGGACACAGATACGCAGTATTTT. Protein product: CASIPKFIAAGDTDTQYF.

This clonotype was counted between two and nine times. V gene TRBV7-8 combines with J gene TRBJ2-5; D not resolved. CDR1 is SGHVS and CDR2 is FQNEAQ in the germline V gene. The CDR3 sequence is 14 residues long. V dropped 2 bases and J dropped 5 bases, with 12 bases sitting between them. CDR3 region: CASSLLGLRETQYF. Written as DNA, the CDR3 is TGTGCCAGCAGCTTACTGGGGTTACGGGAGACCCAGTACTTC. The variable domain in full, with the rest retrieved from reference TRBV7-8 and TRBJ2-5, is GAGVSQSPRYKVAKRGQDVALRCDPISGHVSLFWYQQALGQGPEFLTYFQNEAQLDKSGLPSDRFFAERPEGSVSTLKIQRTQQEDSAVYLCASSLLGLRETQYFGPGTRLLVL.

The chain joins TRBV2 to TRBJ1-2; D remains unclear. Germline assignment: CDR1 SNHLY and CDR2 FYNNEI. V gave up 4 bases and J gave up 8 bases, with 20 bases separating them. The CDR3 loop spans 15 amino acids. CDR3 nucleotides: TGTGCCAGCAGTGGCCGGAGAGTTGATTTAAAGGGCTACACCTTC. It encodes CASSGRRVDLKGYTF.

This chain connects TRBV6-1 to TRBJ2-7, with 9 bases that match TRBD1. The germline gives CDR1 MNHNS, CDR2 SASEGT. This CDR3 comprises 14 residues. With 6 bases clipped from V and 2 bases from J, the junction kept 5 bases outside the gene matches. The CDR3 spells CASSIRDRAYEQYF. The CDR3 DNA reads as TGTGCCAGCAGCATCCGGGACAGGGCCTACGAGCAGTACTTC.

The table lists this clonotype with a few counts. This chain joins TRBV6-5 and TRBJ1-4; 12 bases fit TRBD1. Germline-derived CDR1 and CDR2 are MNHEY and SVGAGI. V lost 6 bases to trimming and J lost 3 bases; unmatched junction nucleotides: 8. The CDR3 length is 17 residues. Written as DNA, the CDR3 is TGTGCCAGCAGCTACGGGGACAGGGGGCTTCCTAATGAAAAACTGTTTTTT. Amino acids: CASSYGDRGLPNEKLFF.

The chain is built from TRBV7-9 and TRBJ1-6; 7 nucleotides line up with TRBD1. After removal of 4 bases from V and 6 bases from J, the junction contained 15 bases not matched to a gene. The CDR3 contains 18 residues. CDR1 and CDR2 from the germline V gene are SEHNR and FQNEAQ (reference sequence). The CDR3 sequence is CASSSILLPGTANSPLHF. DNA of the CDR3: TGTGCCAGCAGCTCCATACTACTGCCGGGGACAGCTAATTCACCCCTCCACTTT.

This clonotype was recorded a few times. The chain has TRBV3-1 and TRBJ2-5; no definite D call. This CDR3 spans 13 amino acids. Germline CDR1 reads LGHDT; CDR2 reads YNNKEL (reference sequence). Trimming took off 7 bases at V and 5 bases at J, with 14 bases between the two ends. The CDR3 region has the DNA TGTGCCAGCACCGCAACGTCCCGGGAGACCCAGTACTTC. It translates to CASTATSRETQYF.

There are many counts of this clonotype. This chain connects TRBV2 to TRBJ2-1, with 11 bases matching TRBD2. The CDR3 loop spans 13 amino acids. The ends lost 9 bases at V and 6 bases at J; junction bases unmatched: 4. Germline V gene data show CDR1 as SNHLY and CDR2 as FYNNEI. This CDR3 is CARLAGDSNEQFF. CDR3 bases: TGTGCCAGACTAGCGGGGGACAGCAATGAGCAGTTCTTC.